This T cell receptor (beta chain) is from a study of a mutant IDH1 vaccine in newly diagnosed glioma. Study in general: Radiotherapy alone preceded vaccination by 4-6 weeks; alternatively, vaccination started with temozolomide cycles.

As to this clone: Its antigen remains unknown.

Specified time point: week 35, safety follow-up. Each dose of the vaccine consisted of 300 ug of mutant IDH1 20-mer peptide, with topical imiquimod. Germline-derived CDR1 and CDR2 are MDHEN and SYDVKM. The V segment lost 5 bases and the J segment 0 bases; nucleotides outside the gene matches: 7. The CDR3 spans 15 residues. The repertoire was sequenced with immunoSEQ multiplex PCR; TCRdb's copy has only in-frame clones and lacks some. Seen here are more than 35,000 clones, 81% observed once, and the top ten hold approximately 4.7%. The chain couples TRBV28 to TRBJ2-7; 7 bases align to TRBD2. The TCR originated in a woman aged 40 to 50 with glioma. Some clones in this sample may be carry-over from other donors' samples. The source was PBMCs, collected from a glioma patient whose treatment included an IDH1 peptide vaccine. The CDR3: CASSPGAGSSYEQYF. CDR3 bases: TGTGCCAGCAGTCCTGGAGCGGGAAGCTCCTACGAGCAGTACTTC.